A selection of T cell receptor beta chains follows, all from one sample in a study of radiotherapy plus CTLA-4 blockade in lung cancer. The protocol was immunoSEQ multiplex PCR, while the TCRdb copy is restricted to in-frame clones and leaves out a portion. The sample lists about 120,000 clones, about nine tenths seen once, with approximately 6.6% in the top ten. Sequences were derived from peripheral blood, sampled from a patient treated with radiotherapy plus ipilimumab. These receptors came from a human donor with non-small cell lung cancer that progressed on radiotherapy plus ipilimumab. Each CDR3 is given with its conserved first and last residue. D genes are given only for firm matches. Only part of the rows carry a size: once, few, many, or a class if the clone is expanded.

D gene: -
V gene: TRBV6-6
clone size: -
J gene: TRBJ1-5
CDR3 protein: CASSYPRGRSNQPQHF
CDR3 DNA: TGTGCCAGCAGTTACCCCCGGGGCAGGAGCAATCAGCCCCAGCATTTT

D gene: -
V gene: TRBV13
clone size: -
J gene: TRBJ1-1
CDR3 protein: CASSYQGLSEAFF
CDR3 DNA: TGTGCCAGCAGTTACCAGGGTTTATCTGAAGCTTTCTTT

D gene: TRBD1
V gene: TRBV6-5
clone size: once
J gene: TRBJ1-5
CDR3 protein: CASDRERGNQPQHF
CDR3 DNA: TGTGCCAGCGACAGGGAGAGAGGTAATCAGCCCCAGCATTTT

D gene: TRBD1
V gene: TRBV18
clone size: -
J gene: TRBJ2-1
CDR3 protein: CASSPETGRGEQFF
CDR3 DNA: TGTGCCAGCTCACCAGAGACAGGCAGGGGGGAGCAGTTCTTC

D gene: -
V gene: TRBV5-1
clone size: -
J gene: TRBJ1-1
CDR3 protein: CASSSDGGNTEAFF
CDR3 DNA: TGCGCCAGCAGCTCAGATGGGGGGAACACTGAAGCTTTCTTT

D gene: TRBD1
V gene: TRBV7-6
clone size: -
J gene: TRBJ1-1
CDR3 protein: CASSLAGQGNTEAFF
CDR3 DNA: TGTGCCAGCAGCTTAGCGGGACAGGGGAACACTGAAGCTTTCTTT

D gene: -
V gene: TRBV5-1
clone size: -
J gene: TRBJ2-2
CDR3 protein: CASSYGRANTGELFF
CDR3 DNA: TGCGCCAGCAGCTATGGCAGGGCGAACACCGGGGAGCTGTTTTTT

D gene: TRBD2
V gene: TRBV7-3
clone size: -
J gene: TRBJ2-1
CDR3 protein: CASSLSGRLDEQFF
CDR3 DNA: TGTGCCAGCAGCTTAAGCGGGAGACTAGATGAGCAGTTCTTC

D gene: -
V gene: TRBV5-6
clone size: once
J gene: TRBJ2-5
CDR3 protein: CASSLGGRTETQYF
CDR3 DNA: TGTGCCAGCAGCTTGGGGGGGAGAACGGAGACCCAGTACTTC

D gene: -
V gene: TRBV6-5
clone size: -
J gene: TRBJ2-7
CDR3 protein: CASSYSGRAYEQYF
CDR3 DNA: TGTGCCAGCAGTTACTCGGGTAGGGCCTACGAGCAGTACTTC

D gene: -
V gene: TRBV21-1
clone size: -
J gene: TRBJ2-7
CDR3 protein: CASSKDPTGPYEQYF
CDR3 DNA: TGTGCCAGCAGCAAAGATCCGACAGGGCCCTACGAGCAGTACTTC

D gene: TRBD2
V gene: TRBV11-2
clone size: -
J gene: TRBJ2-7
CDR3 protein: CASSLDRISGMYF
CDR3 DNA: TGTGCCAGCAGCTTAGATCGGATTAGCGGGATGTACTTC

D gene: TRBD2
V gene: TRBV15
clone size: -
J gene: TRBJ2-5
CDR3 protein: CATRTSGQETQYF
CDR3 DNA: TGTGCCACCCGGACTAGCGGCCAAGAGACCCAGTACTTC

D gene: -
V gene: TRBV7-9
clone size: -
J gene: TRBJ2-1
CDR3 protein: CASSFRGGYNEQFF
CDR3 DNA: TGTGCCAGCAGCTTCAGGGGAGGGTACAATGAGCAGTTCTTC

D gene: TRBD2
V gene: TRBV18
clone size: -
J gene: TRBJ2-1
CDR3 protein: CASSPSLVAGGRDEQFF
CDR3 DNA: TGTGCCAGCTCACCCTCCCTAGTTGCGGGAGGCCGGGATGAGCAGTTCTTC

D gene: -
V gene: TRBV19
clone size: -
J gene: TRBJ1-2
CDR3 protein: CASSIRPSKDYGYTF
CDR3 DNA: TGTGCCAGTAGTATTCGCCCATCTAAGGACTATGGCTACACCTTC

D gene: -
V gene: TRBV23-1
clone size: -
J gene: TRBJ2-1
CDR3 protein: CASSRRGRVSFF
CDR3 DNA: TGCGCCAGCAGTCGAAGGGGCAGGGTGTCGTTCTTC

D gene: TRBD2
V gene: TRBV9
clone size: -
J gene: TRBJ2-7
CDR3 protein: CASSVAASGIGSYEQYF
CDR3 DNA: TGTGCCAGCAGCGTAGCGGCTAGCGGGATAGGGTCCTACGAGCAGTACTTC

D gene: -
V gene: TRBV5-1
clone size: -
J gene: TRBJ2-3
CDR3 protein: CASSPGPTDTQYF
CDR3 DNA: TGCGCCAGCAGCCCGGGCCCCACAGATACGCAGTATTTT

D gene: TRBD1
V gene: TRBV19
clone size: -
J gene: TRBJ1-2
CDR3 protein: CASSILGTGVSNYGYTF
CDR3 DNA: TGTGCCAGTAGTATATTGGGGACAGGGGTATCTAACTATGGCTACACCTTC

D gene: TRBD2
V gene: TRBV5-1
clone size: -
J gene: TRBJ2-7
CDR3 protein: CASSLTSGNYEQYF
CDR3 DNA: TGCGCCAGCAGCTTAACTAGCGGGAATTACGAGCAGTACTTC

D gene: TRBD2
V gene: TRBV6-1
clone size: -
J gene: TRBJ2-3
CDR3 protein: CASSDVTSGTDTQYF
CDR3 DNA: TGTGCCAGCAGTGACGTGACTAGCGGTACAGATACGCAGTATTTT

D gene: -
V gene: TRBV7-8
clone size: -
J gene: TRBJ2-6
CDR3 protein: CASSPGPGVLTF
CDR3 DNA: TGTGCCAGCAGCCCCGGACCCGGGGTCCTGACTTTC

D gene: TRBD1
V gene: TRBV11-3
clone size: -
J gene: TRBJ2-1
CDR3 protein: CASSRAQGATYEQFF
CDR3 DNA: TGTGCCAGCAGCCGAGCACAGGGGGCAACATATGAGCAGTTCTTC

D gene: -
V gene: TRBV28
clone size: few
J gene: TRBJ1-3
CDR3 protein: CASSSGNTIYF
CDR3 DNA: TGTGCCAGCAGTTCCGGAAACACCATATATTTT

D gene: TRBD1
V gene: TRBV7-9
clone size: -
J gene: TRBJ1-1
CDR3 protein: CASSSLKGAGTEAFF
CDR3 DNA: TGTGCCAGCAGCTCCTTAAAGGGGGCGGGAACTGAAGCTTTCTTT

D gene: TRBD2
V gene: TRBV7-2
clone size: -
J gene: TRBJ2-1
CDR3 protein: CASSLGRKLAENYNEQFF
CDR3 DNA: TGTGCCAGCAGCTTAGGAAGGAAACTAGCGGAGAACTACAATGAGCAGTTCTTC

D gene: -
V gene: TRBV18
clone size: -
J gene: TRBJ2-1
CDR3 protein: CASSGWGSYNEQFF
CDR3 DNA: TGTGCCAGCTCTGGCTGGGGCTCCTACAATGAGCAGTTCTTC

D gene: TRBD1
V gene: TRBV5-6
clone size: -
J gene: TRBJ1-1
CDR3 protein: CASSYGRTGASEAFF
CDR3 DNA: TGTGCCAGCAGTTACGGACGGACAGGGGCATCTGAAGCTTTCTTT

D gene: -
V gene: TRBV29-1
clone size: -
J gene: TRBJ1-2
CDR3 protein: CSVTGLGDGYTF
CDR3 DNA: TGCAGCGTTACGGGGCTTGGGGATGGCTACACCTTC

D gene: TRBD2
V gene: TRBV2
clone size: -
J gene: TRBJ2-1
CDR3 protein: CASSGTSGRPGEQFF
CDR3 DNA: TGTGCCAGCAGCGGGACTAGCGGGAGGCCCGGTGAGCAGTTCTTC

D gene: -
V gene: TRBV19
clone size: -
J gene: TRBJ2-5
CDR3 protein: CASSIRAFQETQYF
CDR3 DNA: TGTGCCAGTAGTATTCGTGCGTTTCAAGAGACCCAGTACTTC

D gene: TRBD1
V gene: TRBV7-9
clone size: -
J gene: TRBJ2-1
CDR3 protein: CASKGQGEQFF
CDR3 DNA: TGTGCCAGCAAGGGACAGGGTGAGCAGTTCTTC

D gene: -
V gene: TRBV2
clone size: -
J gene: TRBJ2-2
CDR3 protein: CASGRDTPGELFF
CDR3 DNA: TGTGCCAGCGGTAGGGACACCCCAGGGGAGCTGTTTTTT

D gene: -
V gene: TRBV2
clone size: -
J gene: TRBJ2-1
CDR3 protein: CASSADPLDEQFF
CDR3 DNA: TGTGCCAGCAGCGCTGACCCTCTTGATGAGCAGTTCTTC

D gene: TRBD1
V gene: TRBV6-1
clone size: -
J gene: TRBJ1-2
CDR3 protein: CASSRQGAKDGYTF
CDR3 DNA: TGTGCCAGCAGCAGACAGGGGGCAAAGGACGGCTACACCTTC

D gene: TRBD1
V gene: TRBV19
clone size: -
J gene: TRBJ2-7
CDR3 protein: CAPNDRDRAFYEQYF
CDR3 DNA: TGTGCCCCCAACGATCGGGACAGGGCTTTTTACGAGCAGTACTTC

D gene: TRBD1
V gene: TRBV6-1
clone size: -
J gene: TRBJ2-5
CDR3 protein: CASRETGLETQYF
CDR3 DNA: TGTGCCAGCAGAGAGACAGGGCTGGAGACCCAGTACTTC